These 32 T cell receptor beta chains originate from one sample sequenced in a study of T cell repertoires in cytomegalovirus infection. MiXCR, applied by TCRdb to the reads, yields one record per CDR3 protein. Among 400,000 to 550,000 distinct CDR3 sequences listed, about 11% were seen once. Sample: PBMCs. The receptor set was obtained from a human donor in good health (CMV status not recorded). Some clones in this sample may be carry-over from other donors' samples.

This clonotype came up a few times. The chain joins TRBV5-1 to TRBJ2-7, with a tentative D call TRBD2 (6 bases). This CDR3 is 15 amino acids long. V was trimmed by 2 bases and J by 0 bases, leaving 12 bases between them. The germline V gene encodes CDR1 SGHRS and CDR2 YFSETQ. This CDR3 reads CASSFRDFISYEQYF. The CDR3 coding sequence is TGCGCCAGCAGCTTCCGGGACTTCATCTCCTACGAGCAGTACTTC. Complete variable domain (other parts from reference TRBV5-1 and TRBJ2-7): KAGVTQTPRYLIKTRGQQVTLSCSPISGHRSVSWYQQTPGQGLQFLFEYFSETQRNKGNFPGRFSGRQFSNSRSEMNVSTLELGDSALYLCASSFRDFISYEQYFGPGTRLTVT.

This clonotype appeared many times. This sequence joins TRBV11-2 and TRBJ2-7, with a tentative D call TRBD2 (5 bases). The ends were cut back, 3 bases at V and 5 bases at J, with 14 bases in the middle. Germline V gene data show CDR1 as SGHAT and CDR2 as FQNNGV. The length of the CDR3 is 14 residues. The CDR3 spells CASSFAGVANEQYF. CDR3 in DNA: TGTGCCAGCAGCTTCGCCGGGGTAGCCAACGAGCAGTACTTC.

This clonotype was observed many times. The V gene is TRBV6-5, the J gene TRBJ1-4; 7 bases are shared with TRBD1. This CDR3 comprises 15 residues. Germline loops: CDR1 MNHEY, CDR2 SVGAGI. J gave up 6 bases and V 2 bases, and 6 bases lay outside the gene matches. The chain's CDR3 is CASSYTGTAYEKLFF. The CDR3 DNA is TGTGCCAGCAGTTACACCGGGACAGCCTATGAAAAACTGTTTTTT.

The table lists this clonotype with a few counts. The chain has TRBV29-1 and TRBJ2-1; 10 bases match TRBD2. The CDR3 spans 15 residues. The V and J ends lost 4 bases and 6 bases, in that order; junction bases with no gene match: 9. CDR1 SQVTM and CDR2 ANQGSEA come from the germline V gene. The CDR3 DNA reads as TGCAGCGTTGTCCCCCCTAGCGGGAGTATCAATGAGCAGTTCTTC. It codes for CSVVPPSGSINEQFF.

In this sample, this clonotype turned up many times. This chain connects TRBV12-3 or TRBV12-4 to TRBJ2-6, with 9 nucleotides matching TRBD1. The CDR3 loop spans 20 amino acids. The V segment lost 6 bases and the J segment 6 bases; nucleotides outside the gene matches: 21. CDR3 amino acids: CASSHYFPGQGLTKANVLTF. CDR3 sequence (DNA): TGTGCCAGCAGCCATTACTTTCCGGGACAGGGACTGACAAAGGCCAACGTCCTGACTTTC.

At least ten counts were recorded for this clonotype. The V gene is TRBV5-5, the J gene TRBJ2-7; D could derive from TRBD1 or TRBD2 (5 bases each). Germline lookup yields CDR1 SGHKS and CDR2 YYEKEE (reference sequence). The CDR3 sequence is 15 residues long. Trimming took off 7 bases at V and 3 bases at J, with 20 bases between the two ends. CDR3 bases: TGTGCCAGCGGACCCGGGGCCATCACCCTCTACGAGCAGTACTTC. Its protein is CASGPGAITLYEQYF.

This clonotype has just a few counts. This sequence joins TRBV19 and TRBJ2-5; 9 bases line up with TRBD1. In germline, CDR1 is LNHDA, CDR2 SQIVND (reference sequence). V was pared by 11 bases and J by 5 bases, with 18 bases of the junction left unmatched. The CDR3 totals 16 residues. The CDR3, as DNA: TGTGCCGCCTCGACAGGGGGTGGGCACAAGCGGGAGACCCAGTACTTC. This translates into CAASTGGGHKRETQYF. Supplemented by reference TRBV19 and TRBJ2-5, the full variable domain reads DGGITQSPKYLFRKEGQNVTLSCEQNLNHDAMYWYRQDPGQGLRLIYYSQIVNDFQKGDIAEGYSVSREKKESFPLTVTSAQKNPTAFYLCAASTGGGHKRETQYFGPGTRLLVL.

This clonotype was seen repeatedly, ten times or more. The chain has TRBV7-9 and TRBJ1-6; D call uncertain. This CDR3 has 14 amino acids. V was cut by 3 bases and J by 10 bases, with 13 bases left in between. Germline CDR1 is SEHNR and CDR2 is FQNEAQ (reference sequence). In nucleotides, the CDR3 is TGTGCCAGCAGCTTGGAGACTCGGTCATCACCCCTCCACTTT. It translates to CASSLETRSSPLHF.

This clonotype was picked up many times. CDR3 residues: CASSSVSNQPQHF. The CDR3 DNA reads TGTGCCAGCAGCTCAGTTAGCAATCAGCCCCAGCATTTT. The rearrangement uses TRBV7-8 and TRBJ1-5; no reliable D call. Germline lookup yields CDR1 SGHVS and CDR2 FQNEAQ. The CDR3 covers 13 residues. V gave up 4 bases and J gave up 0 bases, with 4 bases separating them.

This chain connects TRBV27 to TRBJ1-2; D perhaps matches TRBD1 (6 bases). Trimming stripped 0 bases from V and 7 bases from J, with 9 bases between. The V gene's germline CDR1 is MNHEY and CDR2 SMNVEV (reference sequence). The CDR3 spans 13 residues. CDR3 region: CASSLSPGAGYTF. In nucleotides, the CDR3 is TGTGCCAGCAGTTTATCCCCAGGGGCTGGCTACACCTTC.

This clonotype was observed at least ten times. The DNA for the CDR3 is TGTGCCAGCTCACTTCCCGGGACTAGACTTAACAATGAGCAGTTCTTC. It encodes CASSLPGTRLNNEQFF. The rearrangement links TRBV18 to TRBJ2-1, with 8 bases that match TRBD2. The CDR3 loop spans 16 amino acids. Trimming removed 4 bases from V and 5 bases from J; junction bases left unmatched: 10. Germline V CDR1 and CDR2: KGHSH, LQKENI.

By its share, this clonotype is large. The CDR3 DNA is TGTGCCAGCCACGGAACTAGCGCTCCATACCGGTACGAGCAGTACTTC. It specifies CASHGTSAPYRYEQYF. The chain uses TRBV2 and TRBJ2-7; 7 bases are shared with TRBD2. The CDR3 extends over 16 amino acids. The trim removed 8 bases at V and 4 bases at J, leaving 17 bases unmatched. Germline CDR1 and CDR2: SNHLY and FYNNEI.

The DNA of the CDR3 is TGTGCCAGCAGTTCGACAGGGTTGAATGAGCAGTTCTTC. Its translation: CASSSTGLNEQFF. This chain uses TRBV6-5 with TRBJ2-1; 7 bases line up with TRBD1. J was trimmed by 7 bases and V by 4 bases; bases with no gene match: 4. Germline CDR1 MNHEY, CDR2 SVGAGI. This CDR3 comprises 13 residues.

This clonotype turned up a few times. This sequence joins TRBV5-1 and TRBJ1-6; D is possibly TRBD1 (5 bases). Per germline, CDR1 SGHRS and CDR2 YFSETQ. V was shortened by 5 bases and J by 8 bases, with 14 bases between the two germline ends. There are 14 residues in the CDR3. The CDR3 reads CASSRGPRDSPLHF. The CDR3 DNA follows: TGCGCCAGCAGTCGGGGACCCAGGGATTCACCCCTCCACTTT.

This clonotype was counted ten times or more. The gene calls are TRBV7-9 and TRBJ1-1, with TRBD1 as a possible D gene (5 bases). Germline lookup yields CDR1 SEHNR and CDR2 FQNEAQ (reference sequence). Trimming removed 5 bases from V and 0 bases from J, with 19 bases in between. The CDR3 has 17 residues. The CDR3 bases are TGTGCCAGCAGCGTCGCTAGGGGTCCCGCCATGAACACTGAAGCTTTCTTT. This sequence encodes CASSVARGPAMNTEAFF.

This clonotype was observed at least ten times. The J gene is TRBJ2-5, the V gene TRBV12-3 or TRBV12-4; a possible D gene is TRBD2 (6 bases). Trimming left V 7 bases short and J 1 base short, with 10 bases between. The CDR3 extends over 13 amino acids. CDR3: CASTFGGQETQYF. DNA for the CDR3: TGTGCCAGCACCTTCGGGGGCCAAGAGACCCAGTACTTC.

This chain connects TRBV9 to TRBJ2-3, with D unresolved. The CDR3 extends over 13 amino acids. The V end lost 3 bases, the J end lost 5 bases, and 10 bases lay between the germline ends. Per germline, CDR1 SGDLS and CDR2 YYNGEE. The chain's CDR3 is CASSAEMRDTQYF. As DNA, the CDR3 is TGTGCCAGCAGCGCGGAGATGAGAGATACGCAGTATTTT.

This clonotype came up many times. The chain employs TRBV6-1 and TRBJ2-6; a weak D match, TRBD1 (6 bases). Germline CDR1 is MNHNS and CDR2 is SASEGT. The germline V and J ends were trimmed by 1 base and 11 bases, with 15 bases remaining between them. The CDR3 extends over 15 amino acids. This chain's CDR3 is CASSEDGGRVDVLTF. In nucleotides, the CDR3 is TGTGCCAGCAGTGAAGATGGGGGCAGGGTCGACGTCCTGACTTTC.

This chain uses TRBV27 with TRBJ1-1; maybe TRBD1 (6 bases). The CDR3 has 16 residues. Per germline, CDR1 MNHEY and CDR2 SMNVEV (reference sequence). Between the trimmed V and J ends, which lost 4 bases and 0 bases, there was a span of 15 bases. The CDR3 DNA follows: TGTGCCAGCAGTTGGAGTTCAGGGGATTTGAACACTGAAGCTTTCTTT. It encodes CASSWSSGDLNTEAFF.

A few counts support this clonotype. CDR3 loop: CATSSGGHNQPQHF. CDR3 coding DNA: TGTGCCACCAGCTCCGGAGGGCACAATCAGCCCCAGCATTTT. The rearrangement joins TRBV15 to TRBJ1-5, with D unresolved. The length of the CDR3 is 14 residues. The V and J ends lost 5 bases and 3 bases respectively, with 11 bases between them. Germline loops: CDR1 LNHNV, CDR2 YYDKDF (reference sequence).

The chain employs TRBV7-6 and TRBJ1-4; D gene unclear. The length of the CDR3 is 15 residues. Germline values: CDR1 SGHVS, CDR2 FNYEAQ. Trimming stripped 2 bases from V and 0 bases from J, with 7 bases between. The DNA for the CDR3 is TGTGCCAGCAGCTTATCCGGCTCAACTAATGAAAAACTGTTTTTT. Amino acids: CASSLSGSTNEKLFF.

This clonotype was detected ten times or more. V gene TRBV19 combines with J gene TRBJ2-7; 9 nucleotides line up with TRBD1. The V segment lost 5 bases and the J segment 2 bases; nucleotides outside the gene matches: 7. CDR3 length: 15 amino acids. Germline CDR1 reads LNHDA; CDR2 reads SQIVND (reference sequence). CDR3: CASSPSGTGPYEQYF. The CDR3 bases are TGTGCCAGTAGTCCCTCCGGGACAGGGCCCTACGAGCAGTACTTC.

This clonotype was counted many times. V and J are TRBV5-1 and TRBJ2-3; possibly TRBD1 or TRBD2 for D (5 bases each). The CDR3 loop spans 15 amino acids. CDR1 and CDR2 (germline): SGHRS, YFSETQ. Trimming cost V 3 bases and J 0 bases, with 11 bases left between them. The DNA of the CDR3 is TGCGCCAGCAGCTCTGCAGGGAGTAGCACAGATACGCAGTATTTT. Amino acids: CASSSAGSSTDTQYF.

Ten or more counts support this clonotype. The rearrangement links TRBV19 to TRBJ2-1; D could derive from TRBD1 or TRBD2 (6 bases each). The germline V gene has CDR1 LNHDA and CDR2 SQIVND (reference sequence). The germline V and J ends were trimmed by 5 bases and 11 bases, with 22 bases remaining between them. The CDR3 is 15 amino acids. CDR3 amino acids: CASSLLSQGLAKQFF. CDR3 coding DNA: TGTGCCAGTAGTCTCCTAAGCCAGGGGCTAGCGAAGCAGTTCTTC.

Many counts were recorded for this clonotype. The chain joins TRBV7-9 to TRBJ2-1, with D hard to call. This CDR3 spans 15 amino acids. The germline V and J ends were trimmed by 5 bases and 0 bases, with 11 bases remaining between them. The germline V gene has CDR1 SEHNR and CDR2 FQNEAQ (reference sequence). The CDR3 DNA is TGTGCCAGCAGCCTGATGATGAGCTCCTACAATGAGCAGTTCTTC. Amino acid sequence: CASSLMMSSYNEQFF.

This clonotype was seen many times. The chain links TRBV19 to TRBJ2-3; 8 bases agree with TRBD2. Germline assignment: CDR1 LNHDA and CDR2 SQIVND (reference sequence). The CDR3 covers 15 residues. J lost 3 bases, V lost 4 bases, and 6 bases had no gene match. DNA of the CDR3: TGTGCCAGTAGTAGGATGAGCGGGAGAACAGATACGCAGTATTTT. Encoded protein: CASSRMSGRTDTQYF.

This clonotype occurred a few times. The J gene is TRBJ1-2, the V gene TRBV3-1; TRBD1 aligns across 9 bases. Germline CDR1 LGHDT, CDR2 YNNKEL (reference sequence). The CDR3 length is 14 residues. The V and J ends lost 4 bases and 6 bases, in that order; junction bases with no gene match: 6. CDR3 coding DNA: TGTGCCAGCAGCCCGGATGGGACAGGGAATGGCTACACCTTC. It translates to CASSPDGTGNGYTF.

This clonotype was observed many times. This chain connects TRBV6-5 to TRBJ1-1; D gene uncertain. The germline CDR1 and CDR2 sequences are MNHEY and SVGAGI. This CDR3 comprises 13 residues. Trimming removed 1 base at V and 4 bases at J, with 7 bases between. The CDR3 reads CASSYYKFTEAFF. The CDR3 region has the DNA TGTGCCAGCAGTTACTACAAGTTCACTGAAGCTTTCTTT.

This clonotype was seen ten or more times. The rearrangement uses TRBV11-2 and TRBJ2-1; D is possibly TRBD1 (6 bases). There are 15 residues in the CDR3. V lost 4 bases and J 0 bases, leaving 10 bases between the germline ends. The V gene's germline CDR1 is SGHAT and CDR2 FQNNGV. In DNA form, the CDR3 reads TGTGCCAGCAGCTGGGGACATAGCTCCTACAATGAGCAGTTCTTC. Its protein product is CASSWGHSSYNEQFF.

This clonotype was detected only a few times. The rearrangement uses TRBV3-1 and TRBJ2-3; D call uncertain. The germline V and J ends were trimmed by 1 base and 2 bases, with 10 bases remaining between them. CDR1 is LGHDT, CDR2 YNNKEL, per germline (reference sequence). The CDR3 is 15 amino acids. DNA of the CDR3: TGTGCCAGCAGCCAAGCTACTATCTCCACAGATACGCAGTATTTT. This translates into CASSQATISTDTQYF.

The table lists this clonotype with many counts. The V gene is TRBV28, the J gene TRBJ1-5, with D perhaps TRBD1 (5 bases). This CDR3 is built from 14 residues. CDR1 MDHEN and CDR2 SYDVKM come from the germline V gene. Trimming stripped 5 bases from V and 1 base from J, with 9 bases between. The CDR3 protein is CASSTDRSNQPQHF. CDR3 nucleotide sequence: TGTGCCAGCAGTACTGACAGAAGCAATCAGCCCCAGCATTTT.

This clonotype was detected ten times or more. This chain joins TRBV24-1 and TRBJ2-1, with no clear D. In germline, CDR1 is KGHDR, CDR2 SFDVKD. V was clipped by 3 bases and J by 1 base, with 12 bases between them. There are 16 residues in the CDR3. The CDR3 sequence is CATSDDNTPSYNEQFF. The CDR3 bases are TGTGCCACCAGTGATGACAATACCCCGTCCTACAATGAGCAGTTCTTC.